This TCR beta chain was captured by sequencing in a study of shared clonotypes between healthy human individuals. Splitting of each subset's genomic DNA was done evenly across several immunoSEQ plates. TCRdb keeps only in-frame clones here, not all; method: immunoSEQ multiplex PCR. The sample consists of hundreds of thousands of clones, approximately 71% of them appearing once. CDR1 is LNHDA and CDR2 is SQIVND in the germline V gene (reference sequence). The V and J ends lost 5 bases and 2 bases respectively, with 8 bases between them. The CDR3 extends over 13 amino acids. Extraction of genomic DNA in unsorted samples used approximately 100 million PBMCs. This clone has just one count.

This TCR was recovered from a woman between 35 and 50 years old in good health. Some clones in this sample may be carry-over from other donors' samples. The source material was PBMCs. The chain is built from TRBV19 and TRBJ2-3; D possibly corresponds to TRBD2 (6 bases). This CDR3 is CASSGRDTDTQYF. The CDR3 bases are TGTGCCAGTAGTGGGCGGGACACAGATACGCAGTATTTT.